Listed here are 22 T cell receptor beta chains from one sample, sequenced in a study of blood T cell repertoires in COVID-19. Measured with immunoSEQ multiplex PCR; TCRdb has only the in-frame clones, and not every one. The sample records 470,000 or so clones, approximately 90% being singletons. The source material was peripheral blood. The receptors were sampled from a woman aged 25 to 39 with acute or convalescent COVID-19.

The CDR3 spells CATSGPRLAGEETQYF. CDR3 DNA sequence: TGTGCCACCAGTGGCCCTCGACTAGCGGGCGAAGAGACCCAGTACTTC. This sequence joins TRBV24-1 and TRBJ2-5, with TRBD2 matching 10 bases. Germline V gene sequence: CDR1 KGHDR, CDR2 SFDVKD. V was clipped by 5 bases and J by 3 bases; unmatched bases: 8. The CDR3 totals 16 residues.

The V and J genes are TRBV19 and TRBJ2-5; 8 nucleotides match TRBD1. CDR1 and CDR2 from the germline V gene are LNHDA and SQIVND (reference sequence). The CDR3 has 13 amino acids. V lost 6 bases to trimming and J lost 4 bases; unmatched junction nucleotides: 4. The CDR3 sequence: CASRQGVGETQYF. DNA of the CDR3: TGTGCCAGTAGACAGGGGGTTGGAGAGACCCAGTACTTC.

The chain joins TRBV7-8 to TRBJ1-2; TRBD1 might be the D (5 bases). This CDR3 has 17 amino acids. CDR1 SGHVS and CDR2 FQNEAQ come from the germline V gene. V lost 0 bases, J lost 0 bases, and 14 bases lay in between. The CDR3 nucleotides read TGTGCCAGCAGCTTAGCGCTAAGGGGTAGAGCTAACTATGGCTACACCTTC. The encoded protein is CASSLALRGRANYGYTF. Together with reference TRBV7-8 and TRBJ1-2, the CDR3 gives the full variable domain: GAGVSQSPRYKVAKRGQDVALRCDPISGHVSLFWYQQALGQGPEFLTYFQNEAQLDKSGLPSDRFFAERPEGSVSTLKIQRTQQEDSAVYLCASSLALRGRANYGYTFGSGTRLTVV.

The rearrangement uses TRBV4-1 and TRBJ2-3; 8 bases agree with TRBD1. The CDR3 runs to 15 residues. The junction had 1 base not matched to a gene; V was cut back by 2 bases and J by 0 bases. The germline V gene has CDR1 MGHRA and CDR2 YSYEKL. This CDR3 is CASSQRQGSTDTQYF. The CDR3 bases are TGCGCCAGCAGCCAAAGACAGGGGAGCACAGATACGCAGTATTTT.

The count of this clone is one. The J gene is TRBJ2-5, the V gene TRBV4-1; D may be TRBD1 (5 bases). Germline V gives CDR1 MGHRA, CDR2 YSYEKL. The V and J ends lost 0 bases and 4 bases respectively, with 9 bases between them. CDR3 length: 14 residues. The CDR3 protein is CASSQDRQGETQYF. In DNA, the CDR3 is TGCGCCAGCAGCCAAGATCGGCAGGGAGAGACCCAGTACTTC.

The gene calls are TRBV2 and TRBJ2-3; perhaps TRBD2 as D (7 bases). Trimming shortened V by 6 bases and J by 2 bases, and 12 bases separated the two germline ends. The CDR3 loop spans 14 amino acids. Germline CDR1 is SNHLY and CDR2 is FYNNEI. CDR3 in DNA: TGTGCCAGCAGCGGGGGGCCTCACACAGATACGCAGTATTTT. Translating it yields CASSGGPHTDTQYF.

V and J are TRBV5-1 and TRBJ1-1; D uncertain. Per the germline V gene, CDR1 is SGHRS and CDR2 is YFSETQ. CDR3 size: 13 residues. Trimming cost V 1 base and J 7 bases, with 11 bases left between them. CDR3 DNA sequence: TGCGCCAGCAGCTTGCTGAGTCAGGATGAAGCTTTCTTT. It encodes CASSLLSQDEAFF.

This clone was found once. At one of its ends the junction is not consistent with the germline gene, which may arise from a read error. The rearrangement uses TRBV6-2 or TRBV6-3 and TRBJ2-3; 8 bases fit TRBD2. CDR1 is MNHEY, CDR2 SVGEGT, per germline. This CDR3 has 17 residues. The CDR3 reads CASIYLLRGASTDTQYF. CDR3 in DNA: TGTGCCAGCATTTACCTCCTGCGGGGGGCCAGCACAGATACGCAGTATTTT.

J is TRBJ2-7 and V is TRBV30; D is possibly TRBD1 (5 bases). The CDR3 is made up of 14 amino acids. Trimming left V 5 bases short and J 1 base short, with 15 bases between. Looked up from germline, CDR1 is GTSNPN and CDR2 is SVGIG (reference sequence). The CDR3 DNA follows: TGTGCCTGGGCTCCCTCGGACACTTCCTACGAGCAGTACTTC. As protein: CAWAPSDTSYEQYF.

This chain joins TRBV3-1 (or the pseudogene TRBV3-2) and TRBJ1-1; 9 bases are shared with TRBD1. The germline CDR1 and CDR2 sequences are LGHDT and YNNKEL (reference sequence). V was pared by 6 bases and J by 6 bases, with 5 bases of the junction left unmatched. This CDR3 comprises 13 residues. The CDR3 is CASRPQGASEAFF. The CDR3 region has the DNA TGTGCCAGCAGACCACAGGGGGCTTCTGAAGCTTTCTTT.

The chain recombines TRBV5-1 with TRBJ1-2; TRBD1 aligns across 7 bases. Germline values: CDR1 SGHRS, CDR2 YFSETQ. The ends lost 5 bases at V and 7 bases at J; junction bases unmatched: 8. The CDR3 spans 13 residues. The CDR3 coding sequence is TGCGCCAGCAGTCCTCGACAGGGTGGTGGCTACACCTTC. It translates to CASSPRQGGGYTF.

This clone showed up just a few times. The genes are TRBV5-6 and TRBJ2-7, with D perhaps matching TRBD1 (5 bases). CDR1 is SGHDT and CDR2 is YYEEEE in the germline V gene. The V and J ends lost 0 bases and 2 bases respectively, with 9 bases between them. The CDR3 consists of 14 residues. The CDR3 is CASSLAARAYEQYF. The CDR3 DNA is TGTGCCAGCAGCTTGGCCGCCAGGGCCTACGAGCAGTACTTC.

This clone was observed many times. V gene TRBV5-6 combines with J gene TRBJ2-5; TRBD2 agrees at 7 bases. Germline-derived CDR1 and CDR2 are SGHDT and YYEEEE. This CDR3 spans 14 amino acids. With V trimmed by 0 bases and J by 2 bases, 1 base remained unmatched. The CDR3 protein is CASSLGAGQETQYF. Here the CDR3 DNA reads TGTGCCAGCAGCTTGGGAGCGGGACAAGAGACCCAGTACTTC.

The genes are TRBV7-9 and TRBJ2-1; 9 positions match TRBD1. The V gene end was trimmed by 5 bases and the J gene end by 6 bases; junction bases not matched to a gene: 8. Germline CDR1 reads SEHNR; CDR2 reads FQNEAQ (reference sequence). This CDR3 spans 15 amino acids. The CDR3 DNA reads as TGTGCCAGCAGCCCCCGGACAGGGGCCTCCAATGAGCAGTTCTTC. It encodes CASSPRTGASNEQFF.

The chain joins TRBV9 to TRBJ2-3; 14 bases fit TRBD2. V lost 4 bases to trimming and J lost 2 bases; unmatched junction nucleotides: 9. From germline, CDR1 is SGDLS and CDR2 YYNGEE. This CDR3 is 18 amino acids long. CDR3 nucleotides: TGTGCCAGCAGCCCCAGGGGGACTAGCGGGGGACTCACAGATACGCAGTATTTT. Translated, it gives CASSPRGTSGGLTDTQYF.

The gene calls are TRBV30 and TRBJ1-1; 8 nucleotides align to TRBD1. This CDR3 region has 12 residues. Germline assignment: CDR1 GTSNPN and CDR2 SVGIG (reference sequence). The trim removed 0 bases at V and 6 bases at J, leaving 0 bases unmatched. CDR3 in amino acids: CAWSVDRAEAFF. The CDR3 DNA reads as TGTGCCTGGAGTGTGGACAGGGCTGAAGCTTTCTTT. Combining the CDR3 with reference TRBV30 and TRBJ1-1 gives the whole variable domain SQTIHQWPATLVQPVGSPLSLECTVEGTSNPNLYWYRQAAGRGLQLLFYSVGIGQISSEVPQNLSASRPQDRQFILSSKKLLLSDSGFYLCAWSVDRAEAFFGQGTRLTVV.

V is TRBV7-2 and J is TRBJ2-7, with 10 bases identical to TRBD2. J gave up 6 bases and V 5 bases, and 7 bases lay outside the gene matches. Germline-derived CDR1 and CDR2 are SGHTA and FQGNSA. The CDR3 totals 14 residues. CDR3 loop: CASSQLAGVVEQYF. DNA for the CDR3: TGTGCCAGCAGCCAGCTAGCGGGGGTAGTCGAGCAGTACTTC.

This clone was observed once. J is TRBJ2-7 and V is TRBV19; 9 bases agree with TRBD1. This CDR3 contains 12 residues. Germline V lookup: CDR1 LNHDA, CDR2 SQIVND (reference sequence). The V gene end was trimmed by 10 bases and the J gene end by 5 bases; junction bases not matched to a gene: 6. The chain's CDR3 is CATWDRDDEQYF. The DNA of the CDR3 is TGTGCCACGTGGGACAGGGATGACGAGCAGTACTTC.

The V call is TRBV5-1, the J call TRBJ1-1; 9 nucleotides align to TRBD1. Per the germline V gene, CDR1 is SGHRS and CDR2 is YFSETQ. The CDR3 extends over 16 amino acids. The junction had 4 bases not matched to a gene; V was cut back by 0 bases and J by 1 base. CDR3 region: CASSLGDRVGNTEAFF. The CDR3 nucleotides are TGCGCCAGCAGCTTGGGGGACAGGGTAGGGAACACTGAAGCTTTCTTT.

A single count supports this clone. V and J are TRBV5-5 and TRBJ2-5; TRBD1 is a possible D gene (5 bases). The germline V gene encodes CDR1 SGHKS and CDR2 YYEKEE (reference sequence). V gave up 5 bases and J gave up 4 bases, with 15 bases separating them. This CDR3 contains 14 residues. The CDR3 protein is CASSKGWVGETQYF. Written as DNA, the CDR3 is TGTGCCAGCAGTAAGGGGTGGGTAGGAGAGACCCAGTACTTC.

The chain couples TRBV3-1 (or the pseudogene TRBV3-2) to TRBJ2-5; 10 nucleotides align to TRBD2. Per the germline V gene, CDR1 is LGHDT and CDR2 is YNNKEL (reference sequence). This CDR3 region has 16 residues. V lost 1 base, J lost 5 bases, and 7 bases stayed unmatched. The CDR3 nucleotides read TGTGCCAGCAGCCAAGCTAGCGGGGGAGGTATGGAGACCCAGTACTTC. Translated, it gives CASSQASGGGMETQYF.

The chain combines TRBV7-2 with TRBJ2-1; 12 positions match TRBD2. J was trimmed by 9 bases and V by 4 bases; bases with no gene match: 1. The CDR3 covers 13 residues. CDR1 SGHTA and CDR2 FQGNSA come from the germline V gene. CDR3 coding DNA: TGTGCCAGCAGCTCGGGACTAGCGGGTGAGCAGTTCTTC. Its translation: CASSSGLAGEQFF.